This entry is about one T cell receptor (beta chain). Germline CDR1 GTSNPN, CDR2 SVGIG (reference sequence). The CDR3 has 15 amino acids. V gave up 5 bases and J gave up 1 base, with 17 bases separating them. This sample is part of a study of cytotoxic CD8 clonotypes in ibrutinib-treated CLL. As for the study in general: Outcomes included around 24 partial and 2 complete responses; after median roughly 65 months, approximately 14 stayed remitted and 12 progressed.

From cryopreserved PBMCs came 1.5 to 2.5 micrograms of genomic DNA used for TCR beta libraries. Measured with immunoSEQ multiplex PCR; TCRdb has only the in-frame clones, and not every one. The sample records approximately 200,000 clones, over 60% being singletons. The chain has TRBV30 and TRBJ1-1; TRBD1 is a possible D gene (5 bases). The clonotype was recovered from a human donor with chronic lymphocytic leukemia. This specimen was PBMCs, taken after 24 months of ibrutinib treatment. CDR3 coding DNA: TGTGCCTGGGATAAACCGGGGCAGCCGAACACTGAAGCTTTCTTT. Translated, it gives CAWDKPGQPNTEAFF.